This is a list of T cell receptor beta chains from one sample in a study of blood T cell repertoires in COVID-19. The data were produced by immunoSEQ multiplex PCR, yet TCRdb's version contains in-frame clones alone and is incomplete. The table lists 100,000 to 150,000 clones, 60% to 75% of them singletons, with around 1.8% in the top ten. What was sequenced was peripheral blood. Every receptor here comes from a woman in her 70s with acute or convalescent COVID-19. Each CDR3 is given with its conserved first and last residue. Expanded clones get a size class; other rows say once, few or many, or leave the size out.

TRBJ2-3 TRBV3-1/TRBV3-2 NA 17 CASSQRTGTPSTDTQYF
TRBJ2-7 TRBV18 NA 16 CASSSPSGRSTYEQYF
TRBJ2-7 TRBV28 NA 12 CASSSTGYEQYF
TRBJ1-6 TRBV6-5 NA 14 CASRFDRGRSPLHF
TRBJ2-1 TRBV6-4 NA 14 CASSQDSYFSEQFF
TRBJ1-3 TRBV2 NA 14 CASSLQGSGNTIYF
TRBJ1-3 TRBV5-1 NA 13 CASKQSSGNTIYF
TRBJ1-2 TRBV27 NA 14 CASSRRQGADGYTF
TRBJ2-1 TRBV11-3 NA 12 CASSPGTQEQFF
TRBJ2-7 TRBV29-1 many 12 CSPGLAGYEQYF
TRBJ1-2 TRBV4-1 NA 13 CASSQESVNGYTF
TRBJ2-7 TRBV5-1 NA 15 CASSFGLAGTRGQYF
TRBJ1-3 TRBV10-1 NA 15 CASSDSGVLRNTIYF
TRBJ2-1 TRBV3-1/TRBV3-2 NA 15 CASSQGMGAHNEQFF
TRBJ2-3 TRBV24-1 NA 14 CATSDQASTDTQYF
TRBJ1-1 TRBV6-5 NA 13 CASSYGGNTEAFF
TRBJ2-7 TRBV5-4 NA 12 CASSRGGDEQYF
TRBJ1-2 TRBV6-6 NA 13 CASSYSMQFFDTF
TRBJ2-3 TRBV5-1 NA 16 CASSLGIGQASDTQYF
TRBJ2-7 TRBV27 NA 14 CASSPTGAPYEQYF
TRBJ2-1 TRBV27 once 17 CASSLSGTSGFYNEQFF
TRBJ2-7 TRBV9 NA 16 CASSVGDTEFYEEQYF
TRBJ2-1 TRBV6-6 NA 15 CASSSTPGGYNEQFF
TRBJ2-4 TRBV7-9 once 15 CASSHPGNPKNIQYF
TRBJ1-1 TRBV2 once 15 CASSEGPGGDTEAFF
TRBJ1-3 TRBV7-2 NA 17 CASSFLQGRSSGNTIYF
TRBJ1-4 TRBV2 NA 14 CASSGTGDREKLFF
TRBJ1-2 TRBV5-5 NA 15 CASSLDGGRTYGYTF
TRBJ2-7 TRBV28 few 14 CASSAGTGQSEQYF
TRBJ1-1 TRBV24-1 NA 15 CATSGDRVGNTEAFF
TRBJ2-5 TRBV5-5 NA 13 CASSTLPGETQYF
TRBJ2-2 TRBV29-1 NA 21 CSVGSTLWVPTGGKDTGELFF
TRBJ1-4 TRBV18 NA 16 CASSPRRDSRNEKLFF
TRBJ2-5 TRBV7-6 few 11 CASSFPGTQYF
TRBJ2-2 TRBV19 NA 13 CASTLPPYGELFF
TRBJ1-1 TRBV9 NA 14 CASSVAGGSTEAFF